Given below is one T cell receptor (beta chain) in context. The specificity of this receptor is unknown. The record has no base qualities; no much larger clone is one base away. The germline V gene specifies MDHEN as CDR1 and SYDVKM as CDR2. V sheds 8 bases and J sheds 7 bases, leaving 10 bases between their ends. Including cysteine and phenylalanine, the CDR3 has 11 amino acids. The entry retains the CDR3 DNA only, 33 bases that are in frame from base 1. Donors were healthy HIV-negative adults with no recently reported acute infections or vaccinations. Only Caucasian adults living in Nashville, Tennessee, USA were represented among the donors. CD4+ T cells were enriched by magnetic negative selection, after which naive cells were positively selected on CD45RA and the negative fraction was taken as the memory subset. After blood collection by leukapheresis, PBMCs were isolated using Ficoll-Histopaque density gradient centrifugation and then cryopreserved in the vapor phase of liquid nitrogen. Analytical flow cytometry was used to check the purity and quantity of every magnetically sorted T cell population. Genomic DNA was isolated from each sorted fraction and quantified by UV absorbance on a Nanodrop 2000c.

Using the deep immunoSEQ assay, TCR CDR3 regions were amplified from genomic DNA by multiplex PCR. For each cell subset, the extracted genomic DNA was distributed evenly across all wells of several immunoSEQ 96-well plates, and each plate served as one replicate. For sorted subsets, approximately 190 ng genomic DNA, equal to approximately 30,000 T cell genomes, was loaded into each replicate PCR. The purified libraries were quantified using a Qubit 3.0 fluorometer, sized with a Bioanalyzer 2100, and then quantified again using the KAPA Library Quantification kit. A separate single-read 150-cycle Illumina NextSeq 550 flow cell was used to sequence each immunoSEQ 96-well plate. The authors processed their data as follows. Because only junctional sequences without quality scores were contained in the immunoSEQ output, filtering matching that applied to full-length reads could not be performed. To assign V/J genes and CDR3, sequences were annotated using PyIR, a Python wrapper for IgBLAST v1.9, with IMGT germline references. Reads were removed for weak V/J assignments (E-value above 1e-6), missing CDR3, stop codons, out-of-frame junctions, or ambiguous translated residues. V3J clonotypes were defined by identical inferred V gene, J gene, and CDR3 amino acid sequence. Percentage overlap between repertoires was calculated by dividing the number of shared unique clonotypes by the size of the smaller repertoire. RTK rarefaction, the Chao1 estimator, and Recon v2.1 estimates of unobserved clonotypes were used to assess repertoire richness. For all TCRbeta clonotypes obtained by the gDNA method from four donors, generation probabilities were computed with OLGA. Sourced from immuneACCESS, this table was stored by TCRdb with only in-frame sequences that have V and J called. A share of the clones is absent; for the studies checked, an unresolved V gene accounts for under half, and the remainder has no known explanation. The D gene and trimming were derived from the DNA, and the V and J assignments and clone size from that table. The sample table lists roughly 700,000 clones, approximately 79% of them with a count of one. The ten largest clones add up to over 1.5% of the sample.

The data derive from a study of shared clonotypes between healthy human individuals (dated by TCRdb to the early 2020s). Regarding the study in general: The cohort comprised two women and a few men aged 18 to 49 years. For each donor, CD4 naive and CD4 memory were each given three plates, CD8 naive was given two plates, and CD8 memory was given one plate. The study deeply sequenced blood TCR repertoires of about five healthy adults to estimate repertoire size and the extent of clonotype sharing between individuals. Libraries were prepared and TCR repertoires were sequenced by different laboratories using diverse techniques, in order to increase sequencing depth and limit assay-specific biases. Each donor's leukapheresis produced roughly between about 0.9 and 9.5 billion PBMCs.

Study-wide conclusions, independent of this receptor: Because the study included only a small number of donors, the genetic and exposure-history diversity represented was limited. Sampling was limited to blood, and TCR repertoires in tissue likely differ from TCR repertoires in blood. Rarefaction of sorted-subset datasets indicated incomplete sequencing despite the large sequencing depth. When a handful of donors were compared, the shared fraction of clonotypes was about 5.4% for naive CD4, 3.5% for naive CD8, roughly 2.3% for memory CD4, and 0.4% for memory CD8. Pairwise subsampling led to the expectation that sequencing depth would affect the degree of clonotype sharing among donors. Naive subsets generally had larger estimated clonotype richness than memory subsets. Higher generation probabilities were observed for clonotypes shared by all four sorted-subset donors than for non-shared clonotypes.

The chain links TRBV28 with TRBJ2-3; the D gene is unclear. The specimen sequenced was memory CD4+ T cells sorted from blood. Taken with the paper, the label for cell subset or site translates to: CD45RA-negative fraction. The receptor was isolated from a woman in her thirties in good health. The bases read TGTGCCAGCCAAGGACGGTATACGCAGTATTTT. Translation gives CASQGRYTQYF. With all but the CDR3 taken from the reference TRBV28 and TRBJ2-3 genes, the full variable domain is: DVKVTQSSRYLVKRTGEKVFLECVQDMDHENMFWYRQDPGLGLRLIYFSYDVKMKEKGDIPEGYSVSREKKERFSLILESASTNQTSMYLCASQGRYTQYFGPGTRLTVL.